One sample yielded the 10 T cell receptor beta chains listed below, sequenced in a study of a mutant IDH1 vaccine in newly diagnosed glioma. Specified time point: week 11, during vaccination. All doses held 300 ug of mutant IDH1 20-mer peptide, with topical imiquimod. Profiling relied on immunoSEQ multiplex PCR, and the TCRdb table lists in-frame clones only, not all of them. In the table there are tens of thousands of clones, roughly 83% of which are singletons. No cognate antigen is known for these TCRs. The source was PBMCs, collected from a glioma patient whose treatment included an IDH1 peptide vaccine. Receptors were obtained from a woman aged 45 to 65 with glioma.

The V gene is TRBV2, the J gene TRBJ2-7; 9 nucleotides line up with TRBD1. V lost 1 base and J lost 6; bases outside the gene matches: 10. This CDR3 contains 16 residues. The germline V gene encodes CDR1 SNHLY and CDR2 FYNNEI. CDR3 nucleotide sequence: TGTGCCAGCAGTGAAGATCAGAGGACAGGGGTCCCCGAGCAGTACTTC. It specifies CASSEDQRTGVPEQYF.

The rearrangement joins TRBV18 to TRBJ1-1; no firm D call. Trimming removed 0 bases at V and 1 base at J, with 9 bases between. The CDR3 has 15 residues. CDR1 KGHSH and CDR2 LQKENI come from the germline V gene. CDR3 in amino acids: CASSPPAGKNTEAFF. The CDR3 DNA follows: TGTGCCAGCTCACCACCGGCTGGGAAGAACACTGAAGCTTTCTTT. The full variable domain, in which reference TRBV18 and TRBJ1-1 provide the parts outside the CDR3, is NAGVMQNPRHLVRRRGQEARLRCSPMKGHSHVYWYRQLPEEGLKFMVYLQKENIIDESGMPKERFSAEFPKEGPSILRIQQVVRGDSAAYFCASSPPAGKNTEAFFGQGTRLTVV.

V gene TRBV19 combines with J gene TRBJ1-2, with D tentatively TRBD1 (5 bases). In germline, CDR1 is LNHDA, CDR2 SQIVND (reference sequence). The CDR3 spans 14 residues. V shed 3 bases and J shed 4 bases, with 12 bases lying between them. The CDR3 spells CASSISGDPYGYTF. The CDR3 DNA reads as TGTGCCAGTAGTATCTCTGGGGACCCCTATGGCTACACCTTC.

CDR3 sequence reads: CASSQERTGELFF. Here the CDR3 DNA reads TGTGCCAGCAGCCAGGAGCGAACCGGGGAGCTGTTTTTT. The chain carries TRBV4-2 and TRBJ2-2, with D uncertain. Trimming shortened V by 3 bases and J by 5 bases, and 7 bases separated the two germline ends. The CDR3 covers 13 residues. The germline V gene has CDR1 LGHNA and CDR2 YNFKEQ.

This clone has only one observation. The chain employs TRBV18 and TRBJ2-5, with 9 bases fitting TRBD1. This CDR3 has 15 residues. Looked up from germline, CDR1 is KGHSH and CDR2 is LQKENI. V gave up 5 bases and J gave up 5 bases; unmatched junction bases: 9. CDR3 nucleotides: TGTGCCAGCTCATTGCTAACAGGGGGCAGGGAGACCCAGTACTTC. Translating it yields CASSLLTGGRETQYF.

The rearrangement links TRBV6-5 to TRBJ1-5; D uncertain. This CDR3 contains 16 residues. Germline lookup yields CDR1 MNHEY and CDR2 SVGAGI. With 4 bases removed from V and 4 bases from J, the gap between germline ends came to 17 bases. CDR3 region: CASSSHLGAGNQPQHF. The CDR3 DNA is TGTGCCAGCAGTTCCCACCTCGGAGCGGGGAATCAGCCCCAGCATTTT.

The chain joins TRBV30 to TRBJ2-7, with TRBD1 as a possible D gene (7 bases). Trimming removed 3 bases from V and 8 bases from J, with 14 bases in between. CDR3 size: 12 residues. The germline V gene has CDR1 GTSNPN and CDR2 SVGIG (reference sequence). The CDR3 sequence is CAWRPQGGKQYF. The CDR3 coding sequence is TGTGCCTGGAGACCCCAGGGGGGAAAGCAGTACTTC. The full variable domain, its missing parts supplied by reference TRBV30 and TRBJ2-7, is SQTIHQWPATLVQPVGSPLSLECTVEGTSNPNLYWYRQAAGRGLQLLFYSVGIGQISSEVPQNLSASRPQDRQFILSSKKLLLSDSGFYLCAWRPQGGKQYFGPGTRLTVT.

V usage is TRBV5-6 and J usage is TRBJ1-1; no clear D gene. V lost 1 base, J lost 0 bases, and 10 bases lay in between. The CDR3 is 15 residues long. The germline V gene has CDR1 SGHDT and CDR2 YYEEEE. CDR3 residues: CASSLSQLMNTEAFF. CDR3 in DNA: TGTGCCAGCAGCTTGAGCCAGTTGATGAACACTGAAGCTTTCTTT.

The CDR3 region is CASSLTSGGGVGEQYF. The CDR3 DNA reads TGTGCCAGCAGCTTAACTAGCGGGGGCGGCGTAGGGGAGCAGTACTTC. The rearrangement links TRBV7-9 to TRBJ2-7; 11 bases are shared with TRBD2. The V segment lost 2 bases and the J segment 7 bases; nucleotides outside the gene matches: 10. The CDR3 contains 16 residues. Germline V gene lookup returns CDR1 SEHNR and CDR2 FQNEAQ (reference sequence). The full variable domain, rest sourced from reference TRBV7-9 and TRBJ2-7, is DTGVSQNPRHKITKRGQNVTFRCDPISEHNRLYWYRQTLGQGPEFLTYFQNEAQLEKSRLLSDRFSAERPKGSFSTLEIQRTEQGDSAMYLCASSLTSGGGVGEQYFGPGTRLTVT.

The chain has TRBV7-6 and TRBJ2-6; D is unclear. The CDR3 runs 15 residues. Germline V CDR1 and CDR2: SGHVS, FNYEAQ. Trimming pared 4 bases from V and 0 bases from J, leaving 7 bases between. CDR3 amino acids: CASSSISSGANVLTF. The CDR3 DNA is TGTGCCAGCAGCTCCATTAGCTCTGGGGCCAACGTCCTGACTTTC.